Below, 9 T cell receptor beta chains from the same sample are listed, as sequenced in a study of identifying expanded T cells in peripheral blood. Clones were read by immunoSEQ multiplex PCR, and TCRdb kept only the in-frame ones, dropping some. The data contain 75,000 to 100,000 clones, 89% of them singletons. Sequenced: blood. These receptors were taken from a person aged 18 to 75 in good health.

This clone came up a few times. The gene calls are TRBV21-1 and TRBJ1-1; whether TRBD1, the table's D call, matches the DNA was not checked. TRBV21-1 is marked as a pseudogene. The CDR3 covers 12 residues. The CDR3 loop reads CASSKGATEAFF. In DNA form, the CDR3 reads TGTGCCAGCAGCAAAGGGGCCACTGAAGCTTTCTTT.

This chain joins TRBV11-2 and TRBJ1-1, with TRBD1 matching 7 bases. After removal of 7 bases from V and 6 bases from J, the junction contained 5 bases not matched to a gene. The CDR3 covers 12 residues. CDR1 and CDR2 from the germline V gene are SGHAT and FQNNGV. The CDR3 nucleotides read TGTGCCAGCACCCAGGACAGGTCTGAAGCTTTCTTT. It codes for CASTQDRSEAFF.

This clone came up a few times. This chain links TRBV18 with TRBJ2-7; D ambiguous. This CDR3 comprises 12 residues. The V gene's germline CDR1 is KGHSH and CDR2 LQKENI. V lost 2 bases, J lost 6 bases, and 8 bases lay in between. CDR3 nucleotides: TGTGCCAGCTCACCAGATGCCGGCGAGCAGTACTTC. Encoded protein: CASSPDAGEQYF.

The rearrangement joins TRBV4-1 to TRBJ2-1; 11 bases align to TRBD1. V lost 2 bases and J lost 7; bases outside the gene matches: 7. The CDR3 spans 16 residues. Germline V gene data show CDR1 as MGHRA and CDR2 as YSYEKL. Here the CDR3 reads CASSQQPGQGENEQFF. In DNA, the CDR3 is TGCGCCAGCAGCCAACAACCGGGACAGGGGGAGAATGAGCAGTTCTTC.

J is TRBJ1-5 and V is TRBV2; perhaps TRBD1 as D (5 bases). The CDR3 runs 14 residues. Trimming took 6 bases from V and 2 from J, leaving 11 bases between them. Per the germline V gene, CDR1 is SNHLY and CDR2 is FYNNEI. The CDR3 sequence is CASSPREGNQPQHF. The CDR3 nucleotides are TGTGCCAGCAGCCCCAGGGAGGGCAATCAGCCCCAGCATTTT.

The chain uses TRBV28 and TRBJ2-5, with D possibly called TRBD1 or TRBD2 (6 bases each). Germline loops: CDR1 MDHEN, CDR2 SYDVKM. V gave up 6 bases and J gave up 4 bases, with 15 bases separating them. CDR3 length: 14 amino acids. CDR3 amino acids: CASRSLGGRETQYF. The CDR3 DNA sequence: TGTGCCAGCAGAAGTCTGGGGGGCCGAGAGACCCAGTACTTC.

This clone was seen once. The chain links TRBV4-3 to TRBJ1-6; D is ambiguous. The CDR3 spans 16 residues. Trimming shortened V by 1 base and J by 2 bases, and 9 bases separated the two germline ends. Germline values: CDR1 LGHNA, CDR2 YSLEER. The CDR3, as DNA: TGCGCCAGCAGCCAAGGCCCAGGTGCCTATAATTCACCCCTCCACTTT. This encodes CASSQGPGAYNSPLHF.

This chain links TRBV28 with TRBJ2-3; D uncertain. This CDR3 is 14 amino acids long. The germline V gene has CDR1 MDHEN and CDR2 SYDVKM. V dropped 8 bases and J dropped 4 bases, with 16 bases sitting between them. As DNA, the CDR3 is TGTGCCAGCCTTAACCTGGACGGCGCAGATACGCAGTATTTT. Protein: CASLNLDGADTQYF. Together with reference TRBV28 and TRBJ2-3, the CDR3 gives the full variable domain: DVKVTQSSRYLVKRTGEKVFLECVQDMDHENMFWYRQDPGLGLRLIYFSYDVKMKEKGDIPEGYSVSREKKERFSLILESASTNQTSMYLCASLNLDGADTQYFGPGTRLTVL.

This sequence joins TRBV10-3 and TRBJ2-7; a possible D gene is TRBD1 (6 bases). Trimming removed 2 bases from V and 4 bases from J, with 15 bases in between. Per germline, CDR1 ENHRY and CDR2 SYGVKD. The CDR3 sequence is 15 residues long. This CDR3 is CAISEPFKRGYEQYF. CDR3 coding DNA: TGTGCCATCAGTGAGCCCTTCAAAAGGGGGTACGAGCAGTACTTC.